Following are 9 T cell receptor beta chains from one sample sequenced in a study of T cell changes during pregnancy in multiple sclerosis. Profiling relied on immunoSEQ multiplex PCR, and the TCRdb table lists in-frame clones only, not all of them. This repertoire shows over 35,000 clones, 90% found once; its top ten account for over 0.45%. The sequences come from CD4+ T cells from peripheral blood mononuclear cells, collected in the second trimester of pregnancy. These receptors were taken from a female donor with multiple sclerosis, enrolled in a pregnancy study.

This rearrangement joins TRBV4-3 to TRBJ1-1; 7 bases align to TRBD1. The CDR3 sequence is 15 residues long. V shed 3 bases and J 4 bases; nucleotides not matched to a gene: 8. Germline V gene data show CDR1 as LGHNA and CDR2 as YSLEER. The CDR3 here is CASSQGGPGGTEAFF. In DNA, the CDR3 is TGCGCCAGCAGCCAGGGAGGCCCAGGGGGCACTGAAGCTTTCTTT.

The chain uses TRBV5-1 and TRBJ2-7; tentatively, D is TRBD2 (5 bases). CDR3 length: 12 residues. Per the germline V gene, CDR1 is SGHRS and CDR2 is YFSETQ. V lost 4 bases, J lost 0 bases, and 5 bases lay in between. In nucleotides, the CDR3 is TGCGCCAGCAGCGGGAGCTCCTACGAGCAGTACTTC. Residues: CASSGSSYEQYF.

This clone has only one observation. V gene TRBV7-2 combines with J gene TRBJ2-7; D remains ambiguous. Trimming shortened V by 3 bases and J by 6 bases, and 9 bases separated the two germline ends. Per the germline V gene, CDR1 is SGHTA and CDR2 is FQGNSA. The CDR3 contains 12 residues. CDR3 amino acids: CASSFLLIEQYF. The CDR3 DNA sequence: TGTGCCAGCAGCTTCCTACTTATCGAGCAGTACTTC.

This clone has just one count. This chain connects TRBV6-5 to TRBJ2-7, with 9 positions matching TRBD2. Germline assignment: CDR1 MNHEY and CDR2 SVGAGI. This CDR3 is built from 16 residues. V dropped 0 bases and J dropped 3; count of bases not matched to a gene: 6. The CDR3 region has the DNA TGTGCCAGCAGTTACTCATTTAGCGGGAGTGGCTACGAGCAGTACTTC. Protein product: CASSYSFSGSGYEQYF.

The chain joins TRBV12-5 to TRBJ2-3; D is unclear. The CDR3 is 15 amino acids. V gave up 1 base and J gave up 2 bases, with 10 bases separating them. The germline CDR1 and CDR2 sequences are LGHNT and FRNRAP. The chain's CDR3 is CASGLDISPTDTQYF. CDR3 sequence (DNA): TGTGCTAGTGGTTTGGATATCTCTCCCACAGATACGCAGTATTTT.

Written as DNA, the CDR3 is TGCGCCAGCAGCCAAGGGATGAGGGGGCTCCAGACTAATGAAAAACTGTTTTTT. Its translation is CASSQGMRGLQTNEKLFF. The V gene is TRBV4-3, the J gene TRBJ1-4, with TRBD1 matching 7 bases. Germline trimming cut 1 base from V and 2 bases from J; bases unmatched to any gene: 10. The CDR3 extends over 18 amino acids. Germline CDR1 and CDR2: LGHNA and YSLEER.

A remark on this clone: At one end, the junction sequence differs from germline, possibly due to a read error. The chain links TRBV9 to TRBJ2-1, with 8 bases that match TRBD2. The CDR3 is made up of 16 amino acids. Germline CDR1 reads SGDLS; CDR2 reads YYNGEE. Here the CDR3 DNA reads TGTGCCAGCATCGTAGGGCCGGGAGGGCCCGCCAATGAGCAGTTCTTC. Translation gives CASIVGPGGPANEQFF.

This chain links TRBV18 with TRBJ2-1; D is unresolved. The CDR3 spans 13 residues. CDR1 is KGHSH and CDR2 is LQKENI in the germline V gene. V lost 0 bases, J lost 7 bases, and 7 bases lay in between. The DNA for the CDR3 is TGTGCCAGCTCACCACCGGCGAGGAATGAGCAGTTCTTC. Translated, it gives CASSPPARNEQFF.

The chain employs TRBV6-4 and TRBJ2-3; 7 bases fit TRBD2. The CDR3 is made up of 14 amino acids. V shed 3 bases, J shed 3 bases, and the junction held 3 bases outside the gene matches. Germline V gene sequence: CDR1 MRHNA, CDR2 SNTAGT. The CDR3 DNA reads TGTGCCAGCAGTGAGAGCGGGATAACAGATACGCAGTATTTT. This encodes CASSESGITDTQYF.